This T cell receptor beta chain was sequenced in a study of CD8+CD57+ T cells in acquired aplastic anemia. The CDR3 has 16 amino acids. Germline V CDR1 and CDR2: DFQATT, SNEGSKA (reference sequence). It was genomic DNA that served as the template for profiling TCR beta VDJ and CDR3. Each CDR3 protein gets one entry after TCRdb re-called the reads with MiXCR. The sample records 250,000 to 300,000 distinct CDR3 sequences, approximately 58% being singletons. For sequencing, patients were chosen who had shown expansion of CD8+CD57+ cells by flow cytometry. For this clonotype: At one of its ends the junction is not consistent with the germline gene, which may arise from a read error.

The sequenced sample consisted of sorted CD4+, CD8+, or CD8+CD57+ T cells (not recorded which) from PBMCs. The V call is TRBV20-1, the J call TRBJ2-1; 10 bases agree with TRBD1. The receptor was isolated from a human donor with aplastic anemia. CDR3 nucleotide sequence: TGCAGTGCTAGTTCGACAGGGGGCGGCTTCTACAATGAGCAGCTCTTC. Amino acids: CSASSTGGGFYNEQLF.